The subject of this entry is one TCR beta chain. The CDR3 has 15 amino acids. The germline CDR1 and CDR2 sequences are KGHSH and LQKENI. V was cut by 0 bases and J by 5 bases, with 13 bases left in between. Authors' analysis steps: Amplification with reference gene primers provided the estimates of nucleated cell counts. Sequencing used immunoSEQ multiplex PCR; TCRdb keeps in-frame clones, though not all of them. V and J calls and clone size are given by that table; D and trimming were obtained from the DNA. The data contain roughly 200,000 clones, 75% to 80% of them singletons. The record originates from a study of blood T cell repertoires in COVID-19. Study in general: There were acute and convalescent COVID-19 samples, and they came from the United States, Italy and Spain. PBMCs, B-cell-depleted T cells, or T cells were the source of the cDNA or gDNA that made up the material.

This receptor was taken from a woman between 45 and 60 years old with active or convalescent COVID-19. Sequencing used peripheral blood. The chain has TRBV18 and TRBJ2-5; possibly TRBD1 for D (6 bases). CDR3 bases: TGTGCCAGCTCACCACCGGGACACGGAGATGAGACCCAGTACTTC. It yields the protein CASSPPGHGDETQYF.